This entry lists 30 T cell receptor beta chains sequenced from one sample in a study of brain T cells in children with intractable seizures (dated by TCRdb to the early 2020s). The library was generated by the immunoSEQ multiplex PCR assay. TCRdb mirrors the immuneACCESS table, restricted to in-frame sequences. Some clones are absent from its copies; in checked studies, under half trace to an unresolved V gene, and the reason for the others is unknown. The sample table contains 100,000 to 120,000 clones; only one count was recorded for 94% of them. Approximately 3.9% of the sample comes from the top ten. The sample's time point label, in plain terms: resected brain tissue, or blood drawn just prior to surgery. The specimen was peripheral blood, collected at surgery. The receptors come from a boy under two years old with hemimegalencephaly and intractable seizures.

This clone was counted only a few times. J is TRBJ2-7 and V is TRBV2; tentative D call: TRBD1 (6 bases). The germline V and J ends were trimmed by 1 base and 0 bases, with 13 bases remaining between them. Germline V gene lookup returns CDR1 SNHLY and CDR2 FYNNEI. This CDR3 spans 16 amino acids. Written as DNA, the CDR3 is TGTGCCAGCAGTGAAGGGTTTGGACAGTTCTCCTACGAGCAGTACTTC. Amino acid sequence: CASSEGFGQFSYEQYF.

The rearrangement joins TRBV18 to TRBJ2-1; 8 nucleotides agree with TRBD2. V was pared by 2 bases and J by 7 bases, with 13 bases of the junction left unmatched. This CDR3 contains 17 residues. Germline V gene lookup returns CDR1 KGHSH and CDR2 LQKENI. CDR3 sequence reads: CASSPLLPGLGTNEQFF. The DNA for the CDR3 is TGTGCCAGCTCACCATTACTCCCGGGACTAGGGACTAATGAGCAGTTCTTC.

The gene calls are TRBV3-1 (or the pseudogene TRBV3-2) and TRBJ2-1, with 8 bases matching TRBD2. Germline V gives CDR1 LGHDT, CDR2 YNNKEL (reference sequence). J gave up 4 bases and V 0 bases, and 17 bases lay outside the gene matches. This CDR3 is built from 20 residues. CDR3 coding DNA: TGTGCCAGCAGCCAAGAAGCCGGGACTAGGGCCGATTCCAATTACAATGAGCAGTTCTTC. Residues: CASSQEAGTRADSNYNEQFF.

The CDR3 reads CASSQFQETQYF. The CDR3 DNA follows: TGTGCCAGCAGCCAATTCCAAGAGACCCAGTACTTC. V gene TRBV14 combines with J gene TRBJ2-5; no clear D gene. Germline V gene lookup returns CDR1 SGHDN and CDR2 FVKESK. Trimming took off 2 bases at V and 1 base at J, with 2 bases between the two ends. The CDR3 totals 12 residues.

V is TRBV27 and J is TRBJ1-2; 7 bases are shared with TRBD1. V lost 4 bases and J lost 7; bases outside the gene matches: 6. Germline CDR1 MNHEY, CDR2 SMNVEV (reference sequence). The CDR3 sequence is 13 residues long. The CDR3 reads CASSYRAGGGYTF. Written as DNA, the CDR3 is TGTGCCAGCAGTTATCGGGCAGGGGGTGGCTACACCTTC.

In this sample, this clone turned up a few times. The chain couples TRBV3-1 (or the pseudogene TRBV3-2) to TRBJ1-2; D remains ambiguous. Germline V gene data show CDR1 as LGHDT and CDR2 as YNNKEL (reference sequence). CDR3 length: 12 residues. V lost 0 bases to trimming and J lost 2 bases, with 1 base between them. The CDR3 loop reads CASSQENYGYTF. CDR3 nucleotide sequence: TGTGCCAGCAGCCAAGAGAACTATGGCTACACCTTC.

The rearrangement uses TRBV6-2 or TRBV6-3 and TRBJ2-6; either TRBD1 or TRBD2 may fit D (5 bases each). The CDR3 consists of 15 residues. Trimming stripped 4 bases from V and 3 bases from J, with 10 bases between. Germline loops: CDR1 MNHEY, CDR2 SVGEGT. CDR3 nucleotides: TGTGCCAGCAGTTCTCCAGGGAGTGGGGCCAACGTCCTGACTTTC. This encodes CASSSPGSGANVLTF.

This sequence joins TRBV6-6 and TRBJ2-7, with D tentatively TRBD1 or TRBD2 (6 bases each). The germline CDR1 and CDR2 sequences are MNHNY and SVGAGI (reference sequence). The CDR3 length is 14 residues. Between the trimmed V and J ends, which lost 2 bases and 3 bases, there was a span of 11 bases. CDR3 sequence: CASSYGGPLYEQYF. The CDR3 DNA is TGTGCCAGCAGTTACGGGGGGCCCCTCTACGAGCAGTACTTC.

The chain is built from TRBV28 and TRBJ2-1, with 14 nucleotides matching TRBD2. Per the germline V gene, CDR1 is MDHEN and CDR2 is SYDVKM. This CDR3 has 16 amino acids. Trimming removed 5 bases from V and 6 bases from J; junction bases left unmatched: 6. DNA of the CDR3: TGTGCCAGCAGTACGCCCGGGACTAGCGGGGGCAATGAGCAGTTCTTC. It yields the protein CASSTPGTSGGNEQFF.

CDR3 residues: CASSLGVAKYEQYF. Here the CDR3 DNA reads TGTGCCAGCAGCTTAGGGGTAGCTAAGTACGAGCAGTACTTC. V and J are TRBV27 and TRBJ2-7, with a possible D match to TRBD1 (5 bases). CDR3 length equals 14 residues. V dropped 6 bases and J dropped 4 bases, with 16 bases sitting between them. Per the germline V gene, CDR1 is MNHEY and CDR2 is SMNVEV (reference sequence).

Only one count was recorded for this clone. Other nucleotide sequences in the sample specify the same CDR3. The V gene is TRBV9, the J gene TRBJ2-1; D ambiguous. The length of the CDR3 is 14 residues. V was cut by 0 bases and J by 1 base, with 5 bases left in between. CDR1 is SGDLS and CDR2 is YYNGEE in the germline V gene. The CDR3 DNA reads as TGTGCCAGCAGCGTAGGAGGATCCTACAATGAGCAGTTCTTC. Translation gives CASSVGGSYNEQFF.

This chain joins TRBV24-1 and TRBJ1-1; 7 bases match TRBD1. V was pared by 4 bases and J by 3 bases, with 7 bases of the junction left unmatched. Germline V gene sequence: CDR1 KGHDR, CDR2 SFDVKD. The CDR3 is made up of 15 amino acids. CDR3 bases: TGTGCCACCAGTGACCCTGCCGACAGGGACACTGAAGCTTTCTTT. It specifies CATSDPADRDTEAFF.

The genes are TRBV28 and TRBJ2-1; D not resolved. The V gene's germline CDR1 is MDHEN and CDR2 SYDVKM. This CDR3 is built from 12 residues. The germline V and J ends were trimmed by 7 bases and 7 bases, with 11 bases remaining between them. CDR3 sequence: CASKVRANEQFF. The CDR3 DNA reads TGTGCCAGCAAAGTTCGGGCGAATGAGCAGTTCTTC.

This sequence joins TRBV6-5 and TRBJ2-1; D is perhaps TRBD2 (6 bases). Trimming pared 6 bases from V and 6 bases from J, leaving 12 bases between. Germline CDR1 reads MNHEY; CDR2 reads SVGAGI. This CDR3 has 13 residues. The CDR3 DNA is TGTGCCAGCAGACTACTAGCCCGCAATGAGCAGTTCTTC. Translating it yields CASRLLARNEQFF.

The CDR3 is CASSLWQGTYEQYF. The CDR3 DNA reads as TGTGCCAGCAGTTTATGGCAGGGAACCTACGAGCAGTACTTC. The rearrangement links TRBV27 to TRBJ2-7, with D tentatively TRBD1 (5 bases). V lost 1 base and J 2 bases, leaving 9 bases between the germline ends. The CDR3 length is 14 residues. Germline CDR1 and CDR2: MNHEY and SMNVEV (reference sequence).

J is TRBJ2-7 and V is TRBV19; D may be TRBD1 or TRBD2 (6 bases each). Germline V CDR1 and CDR2: LNHDA, SQIVND (reference sequence). Deletions cut 5 bases from V and 1 base from J, with 12 bases between. The CDR3 has 14 residues. The DNA for the CDR3 is TGTGCCAGTAGTGCTACAGGGAGGTCCTACGAGCAGTACTTC. It specifies CASSATGRSYEQYF.

The chain joins TRBV10-2 to TRBJ2-1, with 9 bases that match TRBD2. After removal of 6 bases from V and 3 bases from J, the junction contained 9 bases not matched to a gene. CDR1 is WSHSY and CDR2 is SAAADI in the germline V gene. The CDR3 totals 16 residues. CDR3 coding DNA: TGCGCCAGCAGGTTGGGGTCAGCGGGGGGCTACAATGAGCAGTTCTTC. Amino acids: CASRLGSAGGYNEQFF.

J is TRBJ2-5 and V is TRBV4-2, with D possibly TRBD2 on 6 matching bases. CDR3 size: 16 residues. Trimming left V 0 bases short and J 3 bases short, with 14 bases between. The germline V gene has CDR1 LGHNA and CDR2 YNFKEQ. The CDR3 loop reads CASSQDPRRGKETQYF. As DNA, the CDR3 is TGTGCCAGCAGCCAAGATCCCAGGCGGGGCAAAGAGACCCAGTACTTC.

V usage is TRBV30 and J usage is TRBJ2-1; no reliable D call. This CDR3 has 11 residues. Germline assignment: CDR1 GTSNPN and CDR2 SVGIG (reference sequence). V was trimmed by 2 bases and J by 8 bases, leaving 7 bases between them. This CDR3 is CAWSWGHEQFF. CDR3 nucleotides: TGTGCCTGGAGTTGGGGTCATGAGCAGTTCTTC.

This clone was counted a few times. The chain uses TRBV12-5 and TRBJ1-6; D remains unclear. Germline V CDR1 and CDR2: LGHNT, FRNRAP. The CDR3 runs to 18 residues. V lost 3 bases and J lost 0, with 15 bases in between. In DNA, the CDR3 is TGTGCTAGTGGTTTCCACCCGGTGGGAAGCTCCTATAATTCACCCCTCCACTTT. This translates into CASGFHPVGSSYNSPLHF.

The rearrangement links TRBV6-4 to TRBJ1-5; D not resolved. The length of the CDR3 is 10 residues. Trimming pared 8 bases from V and 11 bases from J, leaving 10 bases between. Germline loops: CDR1 MRHNA, CDR2 SNTAGT. CDR3 sequence (DNA): TGTGCCAGCCTTAGTGAGACCCAGCATTTT. Amino acid sequence: CASLSETQHF.

The chain is built from TRBV5-6 and TRBJ2-3; 13 positions agree with TRBD2. This CDR3 comprises 17 residues. CDR1 is SGHDT, CDR2 YYEEEE, per germline. V was clipped by 2 bases and J by 3 bases; unmatched bases: 6. CDR3 amino acids: CASSFGLAGAGTDTQYF. The CDR3 bases are TGTGCCAGCAGCTTTGGACTAGCGGGAGCTGGGACAGATACGCAGTATTTT.

The chain recombines TRBV11-3 with TRBJ1-1, with unresolved D. V lost 5 bases and J lost 8, with 6 bases in between. The CDR3 spans 10 residues. CDR1 is SGHNT and CDR2 is YENEEA in the germline V gene. The CDR3, as DNA: TGTGCCAGCAGCCCTCCCGAAGCTTTCTTT. Its translation: CASSPPEAFF.

With respect to this clone: Within the sample, other DNA sequences also encode this same CDR3. The V call is TRBV6-5, the J call TRBJ1-2, with D tentatively TRBD1 (5 bases). Looked up from germline, CDR1 is MNHEY and CDR2 is SVGAGI. The germline V and J ends were trimmed by 4 bases and 2 bases, with 5 bases remaining between them. The CDR3 covers 12 residues. CDR3 residues: CASSSGNYGYTF. As DNA, the CDR3 is TGTGCCAGCAGTTCAGGGAACTATGGCTACACCTTC.

The V call is TRBV10-3, the J call TRBJ1-2, with D possibly being TRBD1 (5 bases). The ends were cut back, 6 bases at V and 4 bases at J, with 9 bases in the middle. From germline, CDR1 is ENHRY and CDR2 SYGVKD. CDR3 length equals 12 residues. The CDR3 DNA sequence: TGTGCCATCAGCTCGACAGTCTATGGCTACACCTTC. Amino acid sequence: CAISSTVYGYTF.

This chain links TRBV10-1 with TRBJ1-6; no clear D. This CDR3 spans 13 amino acids. V was clipped by 2 bases and J by 10 bases, with 9 bases between them. The germline CDR1 and CDR2 sequences are WNHNN and SYGVQD (reference sequence). CDR3 residues: CASSEIGGSPLHF. The DNA for the CDR3 is TGCGCCAGCAGTGAGATAGGCGGATCACCCCTCCACTTT.

The chain uses TRBV5-1 and TRBJ2-1, with 10 bases identical to TRBD2. The J segment lost 5 bases and the V segment lost 5 bases, leaving 7 bases of the junction unmatched. Germline V lookup: CDR1 SGHRS, CDR2 YFSETQ. This CDR3 is built from 15 residues. CDR3 coding DNA: TGCGCCAGCAGGCTTACTAGCGGGATGCACAATGAGCAGTTCTTC. Amino acids: CASRLTSGMHNEQFF.

The chain is built from TRBV28 and TRBJ1-6; 11 nucleotides match TRBD1. Germline V gives CDR1 MDHEN, CDR2 SYDVKM. With V trimmed by 6 bases and J by 8 bases, 0 bases remained unmatched. The CDR3 runs to 13 residues. The CDR3 DNA reads TGTGCCAGCAGGGGACAGGGGGATTCACCCCTCCACTTT. This translates into CASRGQGDSPLHF.

This clone was counted once. Since no conserved phenylalanine or tryptophan closes the CDR3, a read error is the likely cause. No DNA is shown, since the ends of the CDR3 on it are uncertain; the CDR3 is the one TCRdb lists. The rearrangement joins TRBV5-1 to TRBJ1-6. The CDR3 adds up to 11 amino acids, both ends counted. The germline V gene has CDR1 SGHRS and CDR2 YFSETQ. This chain's CDR3 is CASSLAKGGDG.

The V call is TRBV5-1, the J call TRBJ1-1; possible D gene TRBD1, 5 bases. The CDR3 extends over 15 amino acids. Per germline, CDR1 SGHRS and CDR2 YFSETQ. V was cut by 0 bases and J by 1 base, with 10 bases left in between. The CDR3 loop is CASSLAPDTNTEAFF. CDR3 nucleotide sequence: TGCGCCAGCAGCTTGGCTCCGGACACGAACACTGAAGCTTTCTTT.